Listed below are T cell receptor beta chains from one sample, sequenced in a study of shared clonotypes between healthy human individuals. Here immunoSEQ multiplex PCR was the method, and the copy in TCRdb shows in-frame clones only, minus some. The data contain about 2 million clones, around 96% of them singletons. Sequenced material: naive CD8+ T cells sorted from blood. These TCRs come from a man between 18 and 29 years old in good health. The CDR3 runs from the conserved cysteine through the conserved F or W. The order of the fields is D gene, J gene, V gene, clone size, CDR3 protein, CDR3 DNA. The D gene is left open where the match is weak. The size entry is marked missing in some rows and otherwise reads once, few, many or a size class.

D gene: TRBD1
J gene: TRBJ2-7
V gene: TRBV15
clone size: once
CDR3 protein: CATSRPGQGNYEQYF
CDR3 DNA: TGTGCCACCAGCAGACCGGGACAGGGAAACTACGAGCAGTACTTC

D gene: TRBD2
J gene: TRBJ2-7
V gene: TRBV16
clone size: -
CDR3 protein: CASSHPWTRSYEQYF
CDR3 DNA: TGTGCCAGCAGCCACCCATGGACTAGATCCTACGAGCAGTACTTC

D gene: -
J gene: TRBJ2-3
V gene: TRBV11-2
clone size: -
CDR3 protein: CASSLESFGGSTDTQYF
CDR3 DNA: TGTGCCAGCAGCTTAGAATCCTTCGGGGGATCCACAGATACGCAGTATTTT

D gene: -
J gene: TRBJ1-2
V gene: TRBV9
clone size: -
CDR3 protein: CASSPMPGDYGYTF
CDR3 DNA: TGTGCCAGCAGCCCGATGCCGGGGGACTATGGCTACACCTTC

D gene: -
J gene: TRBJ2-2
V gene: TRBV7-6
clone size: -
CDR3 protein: CASSLVPANTGELFF
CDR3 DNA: TGTGCCAGCAGCTTAGTACCCGCGAACACCGGGGAGCTGTTTTTT

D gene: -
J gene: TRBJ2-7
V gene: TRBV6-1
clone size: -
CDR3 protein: CASRLPGTYEQYF
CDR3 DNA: TGTGCCAGCAGACTCCCGGGGACCTACGAGCAGTACTTC

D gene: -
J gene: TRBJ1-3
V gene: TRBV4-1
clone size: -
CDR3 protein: CASSQEVQVWGTIYF
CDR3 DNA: TGCGCCAGCAGCCAAGAGGTCCAGGTTTGGGGCACCATATATTTT

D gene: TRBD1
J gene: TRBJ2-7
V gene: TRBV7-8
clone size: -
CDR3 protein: CASSLAWAGGAREQYF
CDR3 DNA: TGTGCCAGCAGCTTAGCGTGGGCAGGGGGCGCGAGGGAGCAGTACTTC

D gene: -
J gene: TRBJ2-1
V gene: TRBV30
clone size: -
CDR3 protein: CAWSINYNEQFF
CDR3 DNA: TGTGCCTGGAGTATAAACTACAATGAGCAGTTCTTC

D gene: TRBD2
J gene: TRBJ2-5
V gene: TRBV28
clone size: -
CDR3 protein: CASSSIIAGGREYF
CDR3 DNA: TGTGCCAGCAGTTCCATAATAGCGGGGGGGCGCGAGTACTTC

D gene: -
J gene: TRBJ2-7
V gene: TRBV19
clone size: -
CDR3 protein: CASSMGLQLESSYEQYF
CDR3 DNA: TGTGCCAGTAGTATGGGGTTACAGTTGGAGAGCTCCTACGAGCAGTACTTC

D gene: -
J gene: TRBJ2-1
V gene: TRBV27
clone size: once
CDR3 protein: CASSLRQVGLNEQFF
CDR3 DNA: TGTGCCAGCAGTTTGAGACAAGTAGGCCTGAATGAGCAGTTCTTC

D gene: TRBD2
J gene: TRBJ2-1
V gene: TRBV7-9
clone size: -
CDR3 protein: CASSPLWTSDDEQFF
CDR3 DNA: TGTGCCAGCAGCCCACTCTGGACTAGCGACGATGAGCAGTTCTTC

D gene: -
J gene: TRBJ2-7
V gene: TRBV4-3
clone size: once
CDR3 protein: CASSQGGGLGEQYF
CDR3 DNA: TGCGCCAGCAGCCAGGGAGGGGGCTTGGGCGAGCAGTACTTC

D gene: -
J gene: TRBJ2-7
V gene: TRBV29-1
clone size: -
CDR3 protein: CSVAPSGEQYF
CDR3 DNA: TGCAGCGTTGCCCCATCCGGCGAGCAGTACTTC

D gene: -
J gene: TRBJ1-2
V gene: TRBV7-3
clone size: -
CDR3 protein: CASSLRQTYGYTF
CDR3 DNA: TGTGCCAGCAGCTTACGCCAGACCTATGGCTACACCTTC

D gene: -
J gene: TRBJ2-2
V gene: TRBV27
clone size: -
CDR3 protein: CASSPYYGGNTGELFF
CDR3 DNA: TGTGCCAGCAGTCCGTATTACGGGGGCAACACCGGGGAGCTGTTTTTT

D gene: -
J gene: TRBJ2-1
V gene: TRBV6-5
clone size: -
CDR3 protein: CASSYSQYNEQFF
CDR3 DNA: TGTGCCAGCAGTTACTCGCAATACAATGAGCAGTTCTTC

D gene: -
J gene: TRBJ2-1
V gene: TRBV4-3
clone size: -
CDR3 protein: CASSQASQSYNEQFF
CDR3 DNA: TGCGCCAGCAGCCAAGCTAGCCAATCCTACAATGAGCAGTTCTTC

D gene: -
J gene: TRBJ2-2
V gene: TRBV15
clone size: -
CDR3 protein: CATSEGGTNTGELFF
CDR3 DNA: TGTGCCACCAGCGAGGGCGGTACGAACACCGGGGAGCTGTTTTTT

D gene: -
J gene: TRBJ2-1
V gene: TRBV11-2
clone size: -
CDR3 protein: CASSLELGVEQFF
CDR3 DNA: TGTGCCAGCAGCTTAGAACTCGGTGTAGAGCAGTTCTTC

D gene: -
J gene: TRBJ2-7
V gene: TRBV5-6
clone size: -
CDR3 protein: CASSLASSYEQYF
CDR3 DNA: TGTGCCAGCAGCTTAGCGTCTTCCTACGAGCAGTACTTC

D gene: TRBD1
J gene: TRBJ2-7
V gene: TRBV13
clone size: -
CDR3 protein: CASRQGGHYEQYF
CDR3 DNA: TGTGCCAGCAGGCAAGGGGGCCATTACGAGCAGTACTTC

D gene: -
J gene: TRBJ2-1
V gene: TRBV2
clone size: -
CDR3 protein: CASSEDWGGEYNEQFF
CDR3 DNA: TGTGCCAGCAGTGAAGATTGGGGGGGCGAGTACAATGAGCAGTTCTTC

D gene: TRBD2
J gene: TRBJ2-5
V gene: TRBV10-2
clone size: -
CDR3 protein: CASSESGLAVVETQYF
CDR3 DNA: TGCGCCAGCAGTGAGTCGGGTCTAGCGGTTGTAGAGACCCAGTACTTC

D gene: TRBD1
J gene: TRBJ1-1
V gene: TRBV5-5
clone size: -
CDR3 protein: CASSLVKGAQTEAFF
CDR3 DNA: TGTGCCAGCAGCTTGGTGAAGGGGGCCCAGACTGAAGCTTTCTTT

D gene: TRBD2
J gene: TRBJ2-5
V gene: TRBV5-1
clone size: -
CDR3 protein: CASSLDLSGTSGSETQYF
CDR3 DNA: TGCGCCAGCAGCTTGGATCTTTCGGGAACTAGCGGTTCCGAGACCCAGTACTTC

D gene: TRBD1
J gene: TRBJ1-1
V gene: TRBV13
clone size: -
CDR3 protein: CASSSTGQGNTEAFF
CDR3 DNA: TGTGCCAGCAGCTCCACCGGACAGGGGAACACTGAAGCTTTCTTT

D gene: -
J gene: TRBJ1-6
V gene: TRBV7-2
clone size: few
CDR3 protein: CASSSSTVDGKPLHF
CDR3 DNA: TGTGCCAGCAGCTCATCAACAGTAGATGGAAAACCCCTCCACTTT

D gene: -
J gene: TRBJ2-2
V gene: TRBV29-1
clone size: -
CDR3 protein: CSVVTGTANTGELFF
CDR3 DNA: TGCAGCGTTGTGACCGGGACGGCGAACACCGGGGAGCTGTTTTTT

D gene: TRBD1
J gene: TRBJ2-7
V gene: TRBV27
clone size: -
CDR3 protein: CASSLSYLARQGGYEQYF
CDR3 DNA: TGTGCCAGCAGTTTATCTTACCTCGCCCGACAGGGGGGGTACGAGCAGTACTTC

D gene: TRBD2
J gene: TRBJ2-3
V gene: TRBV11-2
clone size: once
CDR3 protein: CASSLVLGLAGARDTQYF
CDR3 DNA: TGTGCCAGCAGCTTAGTTCTCGGGCTAGCGGGAGCCAGGGATACGCAGTATTTT

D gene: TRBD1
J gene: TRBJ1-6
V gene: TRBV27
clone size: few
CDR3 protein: CASSSGTGASPLHF
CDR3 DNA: TGTGCCAGCAGTTCTGGGACAGGGGCTTCACCCCTCCACTTT

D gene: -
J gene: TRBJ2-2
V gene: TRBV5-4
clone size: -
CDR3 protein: CASTILGTGELFF
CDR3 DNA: TGTGCCAGCACCATTTTGGGCACCGGGGAGCTGTTTTTT

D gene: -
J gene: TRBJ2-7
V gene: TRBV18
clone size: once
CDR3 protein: CATLRGTTPPYEQYF
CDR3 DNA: TGTGCCACGTTACGAGGGACAACTCCCCCCTACGAGCAGTACTTC

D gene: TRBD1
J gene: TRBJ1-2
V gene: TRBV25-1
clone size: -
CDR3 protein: CASSEFGQGQGYTF
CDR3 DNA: TGTGCCAGCAGTGAATTCGGACAGGGTCAAGGCTACACCTTC

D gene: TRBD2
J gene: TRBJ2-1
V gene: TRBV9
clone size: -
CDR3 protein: CASSVGGTSGYNEQFF
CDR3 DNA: TGTGCCAGCAGCGTGGGGGGGACTAGCGGATACAATGAGCAGTTCTTC

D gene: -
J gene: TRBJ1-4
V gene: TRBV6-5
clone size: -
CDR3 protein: CASSDVAGGDEKLFF
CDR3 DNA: TGTGCCAGCTCCGACGTGGCAGGAGGAGATGAAAAACTGTTTTTT

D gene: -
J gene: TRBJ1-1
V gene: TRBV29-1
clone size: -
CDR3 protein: CSVDDPLRSDTEAFF
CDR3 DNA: TGCAGCGTTGACGACCCCCTCAGATCGGACACTGAAGCTTTCTTT

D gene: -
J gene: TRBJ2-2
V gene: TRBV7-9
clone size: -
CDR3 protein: CASSLESPGELFF
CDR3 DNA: TGTGCCAGCAGCTTAGAATCGCCCGGGGAGCTGTTTTTT

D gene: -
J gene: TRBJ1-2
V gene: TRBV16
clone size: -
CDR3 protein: CASSQSLGQGSYGYTF
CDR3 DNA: TGTGCCAGCAGCCAATCTTTGGGACAAGGATCGTATGGCTACACCTTC

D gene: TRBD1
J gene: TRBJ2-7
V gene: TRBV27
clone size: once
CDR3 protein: CASSPDRGPFYEQYF
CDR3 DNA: TGTGCCAGCAGCCCAGACAGGGGTCCCTTTTACGAGCAGTACTTC

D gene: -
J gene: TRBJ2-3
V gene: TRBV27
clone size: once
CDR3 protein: CASSLGGPIDTQYF
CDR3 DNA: TGTGCCAGCAGTTTGGGGGGGCCCATAGATACGCAGTATTTT

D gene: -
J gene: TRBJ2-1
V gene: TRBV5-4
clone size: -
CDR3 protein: CASSPGSSYNEQFF
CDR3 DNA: TGTGCCAGCAGCCCGGGGAGCTCCTACAATGAGCAGTTCTTC

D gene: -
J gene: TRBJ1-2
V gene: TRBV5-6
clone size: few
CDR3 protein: CASSPTGLRGYTF
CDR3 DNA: TGTGCCAGCAGCCCGACAGGTTTGCGTGGCTACACCTTC

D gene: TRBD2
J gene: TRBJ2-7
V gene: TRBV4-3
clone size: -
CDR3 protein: CASSHGTSGLFEQYF
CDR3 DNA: TGCGCCAGCAGCCACGGGACTAGCGGACTTTTCGAGCAGTACTTC

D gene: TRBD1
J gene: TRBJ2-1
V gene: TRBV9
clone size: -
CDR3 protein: CASSGTGVDEQFF
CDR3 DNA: TGTGCCAGCAGCGGGACAGGGGTCGATGAGCAGTTCTTC